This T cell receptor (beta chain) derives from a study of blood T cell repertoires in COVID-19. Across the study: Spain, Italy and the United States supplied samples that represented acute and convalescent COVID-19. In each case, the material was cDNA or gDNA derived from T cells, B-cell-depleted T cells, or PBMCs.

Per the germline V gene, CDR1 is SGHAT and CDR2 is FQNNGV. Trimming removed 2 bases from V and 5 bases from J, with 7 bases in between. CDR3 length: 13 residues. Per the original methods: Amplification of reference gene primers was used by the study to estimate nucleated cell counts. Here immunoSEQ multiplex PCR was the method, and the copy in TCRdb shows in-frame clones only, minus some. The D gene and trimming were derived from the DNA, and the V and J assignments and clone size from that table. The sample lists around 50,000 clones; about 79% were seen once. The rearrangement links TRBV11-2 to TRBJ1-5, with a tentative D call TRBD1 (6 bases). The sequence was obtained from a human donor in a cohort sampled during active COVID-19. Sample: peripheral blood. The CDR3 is CASSLNRDQPQHF. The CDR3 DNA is TGTGCCAGCAGCTTAAACAGGGATCAGCCCCAGCATTTT.